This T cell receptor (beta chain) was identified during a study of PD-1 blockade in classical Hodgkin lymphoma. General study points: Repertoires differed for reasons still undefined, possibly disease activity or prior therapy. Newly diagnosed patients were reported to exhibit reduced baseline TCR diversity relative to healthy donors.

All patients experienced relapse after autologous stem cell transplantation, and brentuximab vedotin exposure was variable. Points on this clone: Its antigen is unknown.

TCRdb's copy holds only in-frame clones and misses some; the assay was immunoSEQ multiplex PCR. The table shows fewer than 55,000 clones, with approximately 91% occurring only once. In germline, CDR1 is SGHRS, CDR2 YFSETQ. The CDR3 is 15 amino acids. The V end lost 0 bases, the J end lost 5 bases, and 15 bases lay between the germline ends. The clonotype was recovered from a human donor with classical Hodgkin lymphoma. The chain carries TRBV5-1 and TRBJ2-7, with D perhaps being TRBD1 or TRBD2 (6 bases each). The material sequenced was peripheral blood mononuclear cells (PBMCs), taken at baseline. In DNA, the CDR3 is TGCGCCAGCAGCTTGGGGGACACCCGCGGGAACGAGCAGTACTTC. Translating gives CASSLGDTRGNEQYF. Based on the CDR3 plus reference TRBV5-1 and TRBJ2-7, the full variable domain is KAGVTQTPRYLIKTRGQQVTLSCSPISGHRSVSWYQQTPGQGLQFLFEYFSETQRNKGNFPGRFSGRQFSNSRSEMNVSTLELGDSALYLCASSLGDTRGNEQYFGPGTRLTVT.